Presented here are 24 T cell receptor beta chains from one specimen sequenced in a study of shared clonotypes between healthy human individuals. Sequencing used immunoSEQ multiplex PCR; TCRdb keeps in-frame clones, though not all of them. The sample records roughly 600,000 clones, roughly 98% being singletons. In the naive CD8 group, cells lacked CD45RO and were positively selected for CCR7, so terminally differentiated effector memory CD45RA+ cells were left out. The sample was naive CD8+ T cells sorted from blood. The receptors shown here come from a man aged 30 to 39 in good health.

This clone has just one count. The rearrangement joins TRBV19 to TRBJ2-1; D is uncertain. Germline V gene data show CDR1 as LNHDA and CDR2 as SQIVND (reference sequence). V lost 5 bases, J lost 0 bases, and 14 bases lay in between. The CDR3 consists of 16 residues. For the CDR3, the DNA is TGTGCCAGTAGTCTTTATGGCGCGAGCTCCTACAATGAGCAGTTCTTC. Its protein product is CASSLYGASSYNEQFF.

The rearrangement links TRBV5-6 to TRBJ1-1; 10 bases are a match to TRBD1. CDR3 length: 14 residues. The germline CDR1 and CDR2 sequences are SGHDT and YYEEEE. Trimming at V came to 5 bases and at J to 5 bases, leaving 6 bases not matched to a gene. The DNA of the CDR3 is TGTGCCAGCAGAGGGACAGGGGAAGGTACTGAAGCTTTCTTT. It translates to CASRGTGEGTEAFF.

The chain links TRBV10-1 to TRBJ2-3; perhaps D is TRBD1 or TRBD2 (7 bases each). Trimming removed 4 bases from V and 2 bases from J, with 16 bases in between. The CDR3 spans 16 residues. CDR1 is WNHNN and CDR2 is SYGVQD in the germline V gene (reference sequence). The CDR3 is CASSGRTGDYTDTQYF. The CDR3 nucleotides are TGCGCCAGCAGTGGGCGTACAGGGGACTACACAGATACGCAGTATTTT.

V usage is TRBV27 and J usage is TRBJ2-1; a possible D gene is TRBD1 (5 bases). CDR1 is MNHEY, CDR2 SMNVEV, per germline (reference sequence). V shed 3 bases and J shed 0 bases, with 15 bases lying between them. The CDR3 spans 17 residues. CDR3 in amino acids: CASSFRQPLSSYNEQFF. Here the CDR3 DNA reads TGTGCCAGCAGTTTTCGACAGCCCTTAAGCTCCTACAATGAGCAGTTCTTC.

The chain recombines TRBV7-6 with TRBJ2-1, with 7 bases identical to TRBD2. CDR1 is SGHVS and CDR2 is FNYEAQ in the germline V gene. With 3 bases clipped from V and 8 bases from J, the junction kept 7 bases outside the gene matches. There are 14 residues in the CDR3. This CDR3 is CASSFGGGSYEQFF. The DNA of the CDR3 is TGTGCCAGCAGCTTCGGAGGCGGGAGCTATGAGCAGTTCTTC.

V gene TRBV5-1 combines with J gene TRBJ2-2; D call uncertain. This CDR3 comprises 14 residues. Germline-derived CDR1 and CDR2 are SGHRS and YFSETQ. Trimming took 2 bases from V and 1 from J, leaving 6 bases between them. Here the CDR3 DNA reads TGCGCCAGCAGCTTAAATAGGAACACCGGGGAGCTGTTTTTT. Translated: CASSLNRNTGELFF. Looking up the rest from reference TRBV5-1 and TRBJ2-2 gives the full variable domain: KAGVTQTPRYLIKTRGQQVTLSCSPISGHRSVSWYQQTPGQGLQFLFEYFSETQRNKGNFPGRFSGRQFSNSRSEMNVSTLELGDSALYLCASSLNRNTGELFFGEGSRLTVL.

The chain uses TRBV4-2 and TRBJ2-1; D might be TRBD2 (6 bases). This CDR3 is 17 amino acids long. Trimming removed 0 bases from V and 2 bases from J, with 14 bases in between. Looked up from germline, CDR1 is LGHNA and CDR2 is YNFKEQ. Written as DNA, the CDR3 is TGTGCCAGCAGCCAAGATCTAGGGAGGAACCCCTACAATGAGCAGTTCTTC. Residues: CASSQDLGRNPYNEQFF.

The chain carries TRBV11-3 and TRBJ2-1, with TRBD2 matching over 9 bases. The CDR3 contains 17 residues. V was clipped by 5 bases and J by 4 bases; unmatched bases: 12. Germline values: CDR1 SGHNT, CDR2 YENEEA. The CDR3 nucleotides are TGTGCCAGCAGCGCACGTACTCTAGCGGGACAATACAATGAGCAGTTCTTC. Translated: CASSARTLAGQYNEQFF. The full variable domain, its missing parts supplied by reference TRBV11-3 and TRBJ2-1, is EAGVVQSPRYKIIEKKQPVAFWCNPISGHNTLYWYLQNLGQGPELLIRYENEEAVDDSQLPKDRFSAERLKGVDSTLKIQPAELGDSAVYLCASSARTLAGQYNEQFFGPGTRLTVL.

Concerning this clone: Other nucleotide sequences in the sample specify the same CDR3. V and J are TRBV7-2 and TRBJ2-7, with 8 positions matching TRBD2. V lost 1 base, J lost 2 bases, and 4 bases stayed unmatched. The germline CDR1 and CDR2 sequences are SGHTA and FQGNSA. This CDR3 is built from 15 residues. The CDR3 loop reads CASSLGAGGPYEQYF. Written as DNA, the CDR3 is TGTGCCAGCAGCTTAGGGGCGGGAGGTCCCTACGAGCAGTACTTC.

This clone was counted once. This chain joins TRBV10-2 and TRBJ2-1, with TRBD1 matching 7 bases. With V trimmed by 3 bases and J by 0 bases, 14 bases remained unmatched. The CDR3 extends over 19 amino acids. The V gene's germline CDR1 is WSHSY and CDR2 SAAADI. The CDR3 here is CASSDLAPSTGNSYNEQFF. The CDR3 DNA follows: TGCGCCAGCAGTGACCTCGCTCCCTCGACAGGGAACTCCTACAATGAGCAGTTCTTC.

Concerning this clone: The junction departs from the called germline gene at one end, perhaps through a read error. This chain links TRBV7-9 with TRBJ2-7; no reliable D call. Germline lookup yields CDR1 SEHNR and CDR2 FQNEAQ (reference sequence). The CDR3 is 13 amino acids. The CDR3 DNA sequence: TGTGCCACCAGCCCGGACCCCTCCTACGAGCAGTACTTC. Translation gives CATSPDPSYEQYF.

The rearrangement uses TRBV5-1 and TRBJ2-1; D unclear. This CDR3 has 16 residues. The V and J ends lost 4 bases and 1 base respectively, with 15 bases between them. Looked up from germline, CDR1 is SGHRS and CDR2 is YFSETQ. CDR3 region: CASSPPRTASYNEQFF. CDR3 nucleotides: TGCGCCAGCAGCCCCCCTAGAACCGCTTCCTACAATGAGCAGTTCTTC.

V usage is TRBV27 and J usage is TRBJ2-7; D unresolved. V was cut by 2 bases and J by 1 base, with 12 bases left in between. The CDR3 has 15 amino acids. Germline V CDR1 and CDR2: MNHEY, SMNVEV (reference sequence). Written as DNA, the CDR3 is TGTGCCAGCAGTTTAAAGGCTATGAGTTCCTACGAGCAGTACTTC. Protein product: CASSLKAMSSYEQYF.

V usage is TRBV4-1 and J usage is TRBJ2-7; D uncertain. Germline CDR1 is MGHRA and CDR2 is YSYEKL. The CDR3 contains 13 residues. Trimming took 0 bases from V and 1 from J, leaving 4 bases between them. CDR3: CASSQEPSYEQYF. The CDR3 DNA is TGCGCCAGCAGCCAAGAACCATCCTACGAGCAGTACTTC.

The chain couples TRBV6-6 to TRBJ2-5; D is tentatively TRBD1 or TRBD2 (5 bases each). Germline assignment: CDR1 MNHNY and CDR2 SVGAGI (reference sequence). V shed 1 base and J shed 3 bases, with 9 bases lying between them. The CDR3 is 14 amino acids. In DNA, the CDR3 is TGTGCCAGCAGTTACTGGGACCGGGAAGAGACCCAGTACTTC. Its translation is CASSYWDREETQYF.

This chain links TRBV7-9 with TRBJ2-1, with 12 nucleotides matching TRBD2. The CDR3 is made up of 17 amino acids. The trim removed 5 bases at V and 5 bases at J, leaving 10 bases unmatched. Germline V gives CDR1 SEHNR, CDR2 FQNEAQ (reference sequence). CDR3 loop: CASSPLTSGSRNNEQFF. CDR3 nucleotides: TGTGCCAGCAGCCCATTGACTAGCGGGAGCAGGAACAATGAGCAGTTCTTC.

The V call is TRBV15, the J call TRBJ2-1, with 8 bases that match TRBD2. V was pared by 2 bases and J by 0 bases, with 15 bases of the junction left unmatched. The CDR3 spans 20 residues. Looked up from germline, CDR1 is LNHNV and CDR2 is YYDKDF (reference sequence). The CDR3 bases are TGTGCCACCAGCAGACCGTGGAATAGCGGGGTATCAAGCTCCTACAATGAGCAGTTCTTC. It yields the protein CATSRPWNSGVSSSYNEQFF. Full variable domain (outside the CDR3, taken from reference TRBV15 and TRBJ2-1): DAMVIQNPRYQVTQFGKPVTLSCSQTLNHNVMYWYQQKSSQAPKLLFHYYDKDFNNEADTPDNFQSRRPNTSFCFLDIRSPGLGDTAMYLCATSRPWNSGVSSSYNEQFFGPGTRLTVL.

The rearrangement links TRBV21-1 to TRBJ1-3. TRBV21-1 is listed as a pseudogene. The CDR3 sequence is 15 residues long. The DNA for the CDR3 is TGTGCCAGCAACCGGGTCGATCACTCTGGAAACACCATATATTTT. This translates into CASNRVDHSGNTIYF.

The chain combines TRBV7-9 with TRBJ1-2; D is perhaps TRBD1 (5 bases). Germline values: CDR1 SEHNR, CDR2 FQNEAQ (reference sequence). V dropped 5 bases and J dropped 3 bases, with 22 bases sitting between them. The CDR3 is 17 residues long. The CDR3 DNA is TGTGCCAGCAGCGACGACAGCGTTCCCCTGGCCCACTATGGCTACACCTTC. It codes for CASSDDSVPLAHYGYTF.

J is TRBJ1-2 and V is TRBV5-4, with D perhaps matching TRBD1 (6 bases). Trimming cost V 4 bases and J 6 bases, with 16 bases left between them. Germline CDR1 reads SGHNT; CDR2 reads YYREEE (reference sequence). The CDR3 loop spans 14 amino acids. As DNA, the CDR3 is TGTGCCAGCAGCCTAAGGGGGGGCGACGATGGCTACACCTTC. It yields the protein CASSLRGGDDGYTF.

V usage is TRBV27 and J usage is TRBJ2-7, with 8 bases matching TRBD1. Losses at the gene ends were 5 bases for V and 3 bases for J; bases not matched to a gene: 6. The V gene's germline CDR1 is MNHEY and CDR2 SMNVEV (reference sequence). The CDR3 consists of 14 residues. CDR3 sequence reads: CASSTGTGLYEQYF. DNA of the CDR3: TGTGCCAGCAGTACCGGGACAGGACTCTACGAGCAGTACTTC.

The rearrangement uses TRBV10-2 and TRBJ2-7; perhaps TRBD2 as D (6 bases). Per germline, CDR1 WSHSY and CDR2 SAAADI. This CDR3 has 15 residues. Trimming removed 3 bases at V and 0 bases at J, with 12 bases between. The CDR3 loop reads CASSDILTSSYEQYF. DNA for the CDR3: TGCGCCAGCAGTGACATTCTGACTAGCTCCTACGAGCAGTACTTC.

The chain's CDR3 is CASSLFQDWSGELFF. CDR3 bases: TGTGCCAGCAGTTTATTTCAGGATTGGAGCGGGGAGCTGTTTTTT. V and J are TRBV27 and TRBJ2-2; no clear D. The CDR3 has 15 amino acids. Germline CDR1 MNHEY, CDR2 SMNVEV (reference sequence). V was cut by 1 base and J by 7 bases, with 13 bases left in between.

Written as DNA, the CDR3 is TGTGCCAGCAGCTTAGGGTATACGCAGTATTTT. Residues: CASSLGYTQYF. The genes are TRBV7-2 and TRBJ2-3, with unresolved D. The CDR3 loop spans 11 amino acids. Germline CDR1 and CDR2: SGHTA and FQGNSA. Trimming left V 1 base short and J 7 bases short, with 3 bases between.